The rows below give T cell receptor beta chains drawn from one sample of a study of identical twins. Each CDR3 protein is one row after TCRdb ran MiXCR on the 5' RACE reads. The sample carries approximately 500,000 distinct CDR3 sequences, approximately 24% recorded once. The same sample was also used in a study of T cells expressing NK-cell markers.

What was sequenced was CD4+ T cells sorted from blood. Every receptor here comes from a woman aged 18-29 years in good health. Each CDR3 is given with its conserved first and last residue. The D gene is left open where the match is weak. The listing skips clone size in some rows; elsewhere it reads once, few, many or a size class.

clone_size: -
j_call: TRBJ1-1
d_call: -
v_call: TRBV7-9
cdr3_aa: CASSLDGWRVETFF
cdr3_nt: TGTGCCAGCAGCTTAGACGGCTGGAGGGTAGAAACTTTCTTT

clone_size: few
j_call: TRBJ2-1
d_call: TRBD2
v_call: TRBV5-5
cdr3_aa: CASSSGLLLSSYNEQFF
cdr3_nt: TGTGCCAGCAGCTCGGGACTACTCCTGTCCTCCTACAATGAGCAGTTCTTC

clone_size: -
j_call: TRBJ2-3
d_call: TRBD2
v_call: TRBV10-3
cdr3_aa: CAISGGSSGGGDTQYF
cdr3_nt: TGTGCCATCAGTGGGGGCTCTAGCGGAGGTGGAGATACGCAGTATTTT

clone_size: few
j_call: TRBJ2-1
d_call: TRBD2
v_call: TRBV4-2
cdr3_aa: CASSPDLAGGGNYNEQFF
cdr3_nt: TGTGCCAGCAGCCCCGACTTAGCGGGGGGCGGAAACTACAATGAGCAGTTCTTC

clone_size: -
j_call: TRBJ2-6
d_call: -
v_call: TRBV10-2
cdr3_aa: CASSRQTGANVLTF
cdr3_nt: TGCGCCAGCAGCCGACAGACGGGGGCCAACGTCCTGACTTTC

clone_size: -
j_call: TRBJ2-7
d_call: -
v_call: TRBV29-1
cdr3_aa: CSVGEGIQQYF
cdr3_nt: TGCAGCGTTGGAGAAGGGATCCAGCAGTACTTC

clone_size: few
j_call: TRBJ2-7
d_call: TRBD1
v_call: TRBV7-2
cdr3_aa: CASSLLPGQGIYEQYF
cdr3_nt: TGTGCCAGCAGCTTATTACCGGGACAGGGTATCTACGAGCAGTACTTC

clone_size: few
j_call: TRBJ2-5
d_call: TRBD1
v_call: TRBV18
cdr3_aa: CASSPDRGIETQYF
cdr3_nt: TGTGCCAGCTCACCAGACAGGGGGATTGAGACCCAGTACTTC

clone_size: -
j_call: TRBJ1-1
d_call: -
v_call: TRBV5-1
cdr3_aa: CASSSELEAFF
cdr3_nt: TGCGCCAGCAGCTCGGAGCTTGAAGCTTTCTTT

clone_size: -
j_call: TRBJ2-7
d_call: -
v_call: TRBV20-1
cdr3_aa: CSARKDFSYEQYF
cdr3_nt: TGCAGTGCTAGAAAGGACTTCTCCTACGAGCAGTACTTC

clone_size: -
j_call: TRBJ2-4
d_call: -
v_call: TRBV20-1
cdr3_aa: CSARDPGRGRAKNIQYF
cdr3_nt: TGCAGTGCTAGGGATCCAGGGCGAGGGAGGGCCAAAAACATTCAGTACTTC

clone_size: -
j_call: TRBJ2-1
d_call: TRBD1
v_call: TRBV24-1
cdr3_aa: CATSLSPGQGDHNEQFF
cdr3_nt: TGTGCCACCAGTCTATCGCCGGGACAGGGGGACCACAATGAGCAGTTCTTC

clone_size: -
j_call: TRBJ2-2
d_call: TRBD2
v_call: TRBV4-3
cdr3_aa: CASSQAGLAGLTGELFF
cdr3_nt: TGCGCCAGCAGCCAAGCGGGACTAGCGGGACTAACCGGGGAGCTGTTTTTT

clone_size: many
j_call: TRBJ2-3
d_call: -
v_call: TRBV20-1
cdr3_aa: CSALTSSGTDTQYF
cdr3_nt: TGCAGTGCCCTCACTTCCTCCGGCACAGATACGCAGTATTTT

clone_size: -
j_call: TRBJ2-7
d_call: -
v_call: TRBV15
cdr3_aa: CATSRATSGYEQYF
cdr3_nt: TGTGCCACCAGCAGAGCCACCAGCGGCTACGAGCAGTACTTC

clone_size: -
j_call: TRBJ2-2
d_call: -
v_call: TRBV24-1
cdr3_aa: CATSAAGELFF
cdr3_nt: TGTGCCACCAGTGCCGCCGGGGAGCTGTTTTTT

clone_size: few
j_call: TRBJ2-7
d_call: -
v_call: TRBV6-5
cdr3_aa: CASSYRANYEQYF
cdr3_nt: TGTGCCAGCAGTTACAGGGCGAACTACGAGCAGTACTTC

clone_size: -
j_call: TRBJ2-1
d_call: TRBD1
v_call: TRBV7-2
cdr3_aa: CASSSRGQGSYNEQFF
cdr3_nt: TGTGCCAGCAGCTCTCGGGGACAGGGCTCCTACAATGAGCAGTTCTTC

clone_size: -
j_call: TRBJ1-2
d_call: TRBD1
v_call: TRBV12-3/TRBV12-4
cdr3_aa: CASSLDAGGWHGYAF
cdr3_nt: TGTGCCAGCAGTTTAGACGCAGGGGGCTGGCATGGCTACGCCTTC

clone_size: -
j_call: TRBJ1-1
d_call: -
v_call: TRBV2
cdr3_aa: CASMAGTNTEAFF
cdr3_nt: TGTGCCAGTATGGCAGGGACGAACACTGAAGCTTTCTTT

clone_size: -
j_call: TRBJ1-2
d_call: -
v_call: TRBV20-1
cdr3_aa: CSAPRQSLGYTF
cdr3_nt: TGCAGTGCTCCTCGACAGTCCCTGGGCTACACCTTC

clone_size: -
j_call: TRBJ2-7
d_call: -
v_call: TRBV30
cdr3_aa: CAWSVRVEQYF
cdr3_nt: TGTGCCTGGAGTGTACGGGTCGAGCAGTACTTC

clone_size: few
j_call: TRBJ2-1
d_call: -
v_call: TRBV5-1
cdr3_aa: CASSSDRAGNEQFF
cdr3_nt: TGCGCCAGCAGCTCGGACAGAGCAGGCAATGAGCAGTTCTTC

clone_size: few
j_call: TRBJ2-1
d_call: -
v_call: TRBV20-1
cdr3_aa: CSARVVVRNEQFF
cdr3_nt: TGCAGTGCTAGAGTGGTAGTACGGAATGAGCAGTTCTTC

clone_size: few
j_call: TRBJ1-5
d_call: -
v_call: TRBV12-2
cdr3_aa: CASRLPQLPDQPQHF
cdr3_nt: TGTGCAAGTCGCTTACCGCAACTCCCCGATCAGCCCCAGCATTTT

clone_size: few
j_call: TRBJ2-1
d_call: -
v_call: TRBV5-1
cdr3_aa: CASSFLDGEQFF
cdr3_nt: TGCGCCAGCAGCTTCCTAGATGGTGAGCAGTTCTTC

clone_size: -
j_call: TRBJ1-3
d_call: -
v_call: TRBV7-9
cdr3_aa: CASRTGTSGNTIYF
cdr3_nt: TGTGCCAGCAGGACAGGCACCTCTGGAAACACCATATATTTT

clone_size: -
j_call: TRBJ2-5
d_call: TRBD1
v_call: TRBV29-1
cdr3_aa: CSQIQGTETQYF
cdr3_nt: TGCAGCCAAATACAGGGGACGGAGACCCAGTACTTC

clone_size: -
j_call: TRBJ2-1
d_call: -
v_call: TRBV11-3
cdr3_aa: CASSFTFATQFF
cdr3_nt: TGTGCCAGCAGCTTCACTTTCGCTACCCAGTTCTTC

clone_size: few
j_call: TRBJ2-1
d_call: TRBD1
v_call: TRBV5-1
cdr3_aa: CASSLGSRGLNEQFF
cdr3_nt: TGCGCCAGCAGCTTGGGTTCAAGGGGGCTCAATGAGCAGTTCTTC

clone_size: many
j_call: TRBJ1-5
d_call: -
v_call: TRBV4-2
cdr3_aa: CASSQDGDQPQHF
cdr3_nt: TGTGCCAGCAGCCAAGACGGTGATCAGCCCCAGCATTTT

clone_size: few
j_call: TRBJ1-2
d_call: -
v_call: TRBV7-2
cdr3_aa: CASSSHRDSTGYGYTF
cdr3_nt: TGTGCCAGCAGCTCGCACCGGGACTCAACGGGATATGGCTACACCTTC

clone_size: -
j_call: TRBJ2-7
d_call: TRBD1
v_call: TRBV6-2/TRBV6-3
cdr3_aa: CASSWPGQRYEQYF
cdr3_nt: TGTGCCAGCAGTTGGCCGGGACAGAGATACGAGCAGTACTTC

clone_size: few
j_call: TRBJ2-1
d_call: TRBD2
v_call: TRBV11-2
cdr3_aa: CASSLILTSPYNEQFF
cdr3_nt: TGTGCCAGCAGCTTAATTCTGACTAGCCCGTACAATGAGCAGTTCTTC

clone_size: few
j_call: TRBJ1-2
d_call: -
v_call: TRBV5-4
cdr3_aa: CASSFRTEYGYTF
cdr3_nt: TGTGCCAGCAGCTTCAGGACAGAGTATGGCTACACCTTC

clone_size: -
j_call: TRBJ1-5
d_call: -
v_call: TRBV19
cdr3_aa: CASSIAAGLYSNQPQHF
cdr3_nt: TGTGCCAGTAGTATAGCGGCAGGACTTTATAGCAATCAGCCCCAGCATTTT

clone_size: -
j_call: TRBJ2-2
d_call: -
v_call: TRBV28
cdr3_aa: CASSLAGAFNTGELFF
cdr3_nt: TGTGCCAGCAGTTTGGCGGGGGCGTTCAACACCGGGGAGCTGTTTTTT

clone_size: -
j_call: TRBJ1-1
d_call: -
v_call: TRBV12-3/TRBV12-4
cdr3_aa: CASSLVGRPRTEAFF
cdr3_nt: TGTGCCAGCAGTTTAGTGGGCAGGCCTAGGACTGAAGCTTTCTTT

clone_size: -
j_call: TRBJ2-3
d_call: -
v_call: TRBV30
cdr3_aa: CAWSTGDSTDTQYF
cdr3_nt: TGTGCCTGGAGTACGGGGGATTCCACAGATACGCAGTATTTT

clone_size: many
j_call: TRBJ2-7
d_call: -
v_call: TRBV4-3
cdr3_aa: CASSQGGTGLREQYF
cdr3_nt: TGCGCCAGCAGCCAAGGCGGGACGGGTTTACGAGAGCAGTACTTC

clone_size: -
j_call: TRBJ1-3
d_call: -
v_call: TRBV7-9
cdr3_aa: CASSQTPSSGNTIYF
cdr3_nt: TGTGCCAGCAGCCAAACGCCGAGCTCTGGAAACACCATATATTTT

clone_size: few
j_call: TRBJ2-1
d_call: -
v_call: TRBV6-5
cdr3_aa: CASSYDSQLGVVRDEQFF
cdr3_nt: TGTGCCAGCAGTTACGATTCCCAACTAGGAGTAGTGAGGGATGAGCAGTTCTTC

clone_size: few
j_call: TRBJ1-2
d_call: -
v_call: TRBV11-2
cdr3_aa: CASSLERINYGYTF
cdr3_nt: TGTGCCAGCAGCTTAGAACGTATTAACTATGGCTACACCTTC

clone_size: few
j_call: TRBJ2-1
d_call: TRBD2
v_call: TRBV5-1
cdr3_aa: CASTPPRGGKGNEQFF
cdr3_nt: TGCGCCAGCACCCCGCCCCGCGGGGGGAAGGGCAATGAGCAGTTCTTC

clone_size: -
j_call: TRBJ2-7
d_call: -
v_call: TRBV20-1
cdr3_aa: CSAAPSSYEQYF
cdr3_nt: TGCAGTGCTGCTCCTAGCTCCTACGAGCAGTACTTC

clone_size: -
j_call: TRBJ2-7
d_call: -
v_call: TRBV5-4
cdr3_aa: CASSSQTGREQYF
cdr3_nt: TGTGCCAGCAGCTCACAAACAGGGAGGGAGCAGTACTTC

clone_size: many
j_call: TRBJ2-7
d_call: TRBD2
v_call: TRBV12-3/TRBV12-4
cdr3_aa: CASSFPGVTAGVVYEQYF
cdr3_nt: TGTGCCAGCAGTTTTCCCGGGGTTACAGCGGGAGTGGTATACGAGCAGTACTTC

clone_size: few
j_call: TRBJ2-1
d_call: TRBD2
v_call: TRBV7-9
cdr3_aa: CASRRGGYPYNEQFF
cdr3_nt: TGTGCCAGCAGGCGCGGGGGGTACCCCTACAATGAGCAGTTCTTC

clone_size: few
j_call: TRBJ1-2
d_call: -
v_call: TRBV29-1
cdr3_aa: CSVESSHYGYTF
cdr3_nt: TGCAGCGTTGAATCTTCCCACTATGGCTACACCTTC

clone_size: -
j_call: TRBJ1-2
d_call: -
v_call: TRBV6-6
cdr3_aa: CASSYRLGGYTF
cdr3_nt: TGTGCCAGCAGTTACAGGTTGGGTGGCTACACCTTC

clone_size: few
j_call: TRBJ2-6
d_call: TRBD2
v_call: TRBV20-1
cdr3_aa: CSAPPRVRTSGVGGANVLTF
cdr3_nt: TGCAGTGCCCCTCCTAGGGTCCGGACTAGCGGGGTAGGTGGGGCCAACGTCCTGACTTTC

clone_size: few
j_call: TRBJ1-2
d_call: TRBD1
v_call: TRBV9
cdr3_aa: CASSPNRDRDYAGYTF
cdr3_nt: TGTGCCAGCAGCCCTAACCGCGACAGGGATTACGCTGGCTACACCTTC

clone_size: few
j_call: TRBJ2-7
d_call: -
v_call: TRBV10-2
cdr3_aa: CASKSSGLTYEQYF
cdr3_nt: TGCGCCAGCAAGAGTAGCGGACTCACCTACGAGCAGTACTTC

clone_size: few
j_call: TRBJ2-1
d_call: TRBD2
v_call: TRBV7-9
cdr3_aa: CASSFSRIAGSEQFF
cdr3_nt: TGTGCCAGCAGCTTCTCCCGGATAGCGGGATCTGAGCAGTTCTTC